This record concerns one T cell receptor (beta chain) sequence. No antigen is known for it. One junction end disagrees with the germline gene, perhaps due to a read error. The data stem from a study of tumor and adjacent non-tumor tissue in lung cancer (dated by TCRdb to between 2017 and 2018). Concerning the study at large: By cancer type, the cohort comprised eleven to twelve adenocarcinoma patients, a couple of squamous cell carcinoma patients and 1 small cell lung cancer patient. Using bulk TCRbeta repertoires from around 15 lung cancer patients, the study set lung tumor tissue side by side with matched distant non-tumor lung tissue. In total, sequencing yielded fewer than 150 million productive TCRbeta reads, which works out to an average of around 3.9 million reads per sample. TCRbeta CDR3 sequencing was performed on fewer than 35 paired specimens, with one tumor sample and one normal lung sample collected per patient. The roughly 15 patients were aged roughly 30 to 80 years, included around 10 men and 5 women, and had TNM stage I to III disease.

The method behind the library was multiplex PCR. The sequencer listed for this sample is Illumina HiSeq 2500. TCRbeta libraries were built by three rounds of nested PCR using primers (Table S4), following protocols modified from ARM-PCR. Before sequencing, PCR products of 200-500 bp were cut from the gel and purified using the QIAquick gel extraction kit. The paper's processing steps were these. Trimmomatic was used to clean the reads, FLASH merged the cleaned reads into complete CDR3 sequences, and MiTCR assigned the sequences to V(D)J germline segments. Clonal diversity was computed as the inverse Simpson's index with VDJtools. A read counted as productive if the sequence was in-frame and lacked a premature stop codon. The raw public reads went through TCRdb reprocessing: fastp at Q25, MiXCR clone calling, in-frame beta chains kept. Rows are unified per CDR3 protein, each entry keeping the most common DNA and genes. TCRdb, not the original authors, processed these V and J calls. Counted in this sample were more than 55,000 distinct CDR3 sequences; under 80% of them appeared once. The top ten hold less than 50% of the sample.

The paper as a whole reports these results and caveats: The top 100 clones made up a significantly larger cumulative share of the repertoire in normal lung than in tumor tissue. The sequencing platform is not named in the methods, and unique molecular identifiers are not mentioned. With only roughly 14 patients in the cohort, the authors noted that larger samples and more detailed clinical data are needed. Because peripheral blood was not sequenced, blood TCRbeta repertoires in the lung cancer patients of the study were not examined. Significantly higher TCR diversity (inverse Simpson) was observed in tumor tissue than in normal lung tissue (approximately 430 vs 150, P = 0.0075, Mann-Whitney U test). TCR diversity was significantly higher in younger patients, and higher tumor TCR diversity was associated with shorter overall and disease-free survival.

RNA was isolated from bulk, unsorted tissue, and RNA quality was assessed with a NanoDrop ND-1000 and an Agilent 2100. For the normal lung samples, distant non-tumor tissue was collected more than 3 cm away from the tumor edge. Donors were newly diagnosed lung cancer patients admitted for thoracic surgery in China between August and November 2014, without prior chemotherapy. Patients who had received previous radiotherapy or chemotherapy, or who had another concurrent cancer, were excluded from the study. Surgical tissue pieces of about 1-2.1 cm3 were preserved in RNAlater solution and stored at -80 °C until use. The sequenced sample was distant non-tumor lung tissue. The clonotype originates from a man between 60 and 70 years old with non-small cell lung cancer.

CDR3 reads: CASSQELIPEGYDYTF. The sequenced DNA is TGTGCCAGCAGCCAAGAACTGATCCCTGAGGGTTATGACTACACCTTC. The sequence links TRBV14 to TRBJ1-2, with the D gene call left open. The CDR3, cysteine through phenylalanine, is 16 amino acids long. Solely the CDR3 DNA is kept, with 48 bases framed from the first base. Sequences SGHDN (CDR1) and FVKESK (CDR2) are obtained from the germline V gene.